These 30 T cell receptor beta chains share one sample of origin, sequenced in a study of shared clonotypes between healthy human individuals. The repertoire was sequenced with immunoSEQ multiplex PCR; TCRdb's copy has only in-frame clones and lacks some. Of approximately 500,000 clones in the sample, almost 97% were seen once. Material for sequencing was naive CD4+ T cells sorted from blood. Subset given: CD45RA+ positively selected. All receptors come from a woman aged 25-40 years in good health.

V gene TRBV19 combines with J gene TRBJ1-1, with 8 bases identical to TRBD1. Trimming at V came to 5 bases and at J to 1 base, leaving 9 bases not matched to a gene. Germline V CDR1 and CDR2: LNHDA, SQIVND (reference sequence). The CDR3 is 16 amino acids. CDR3 sequence reads: CASSSRGHDSNTEAFF. The DNA of the CDR3 is TGTGCCAGTAGTTCCAGGGGGCACGACTCGAACACTGAAGCTTTCTTT.

The rearrangement joins TRBV7-2 to TRBJ2-5; no firm D call. The CDR3 totals 11 residues. Germline CDR1 is SGHTA and CDR2 is FQGNSA. V lost 5 bases, J lost 3 bases, and 4 bases lay in between. The CDR3 loop reads CASSRKETQYF. In DNA, the CDR3 is TGTGCCAGCAGCCGTAAAGAGACCCAGTACTTC.

This clone was observed once. J is TRBJ2-3 and V is TRBV9, with 9 positions matching TRBD2. The CDR3 runs to 19 residues. Germline V gives CDR1 SGDLS, CDR2 YYNGEE. The ends lost 3 bases at V and 5 bases at J; junction bases unmatched: 19. The CDR3 bases are TGTGCCAGCAGCGGACCACAGAGAAGTAGCGGGAGTTTGGGAGATACGCAGTATTTT. Translation gives CASSGPQRSSGSLGDTQYF.

The J gene is TRBJ2-2, the V gene TRBV7-6; 9 positions match TRBD1. Germline loops: CDR1 SGHVS, CDR2 FNYEAQ. The CDR3 spans 14 residues. With V trimmed by 5 bases and J by 6 bases, 4 bases remained unmatched. The CDR3 coding sequence is TGTGCCAGCAGCCCGGACAGGGGTCCCGGGGAGCTGTTTTTT. It specifies CASSPDRGPGELFF. The full variable domain, rest sourced from reference TRBV7-6 and TRBJ2-2, is GAGVSQSPRYKVTKRGQDVALRCDPISGHVSLYWYRQALGQGPEFLTYFNYEAQQDKSGLPNDRFSAERPEGSISTLTIQRTEQRDSAMYRCASSPDRGPGELFFGEGSRLTVL.

The CDR3 reads CASSLAVGTGGVRDYGYTF. The CDR3 DNA is TGCGCCAGCAGCTTGGCCGTCGGGACAGGGGGCGTGCGGGACTATGGCTACACCTTC. The chain has TRBV5-1 and TRBJ1-2, with TRBD1 matching over 12 bases. Germline-derived CDR1 and CDR2 are SGHRS and YFSETQ. CDR3 length: 19 residues. The trim removed 0 bases at V and 3 bases at J, leaving 12 bases unmatched.

V is TRBV7-8 and J is TRBJ1-5; D is undetermined. The length of the CDR3 is 15 residues. Per the germline V gene, CDR1 is SGHVS and CDR2 is FQNEAQ. With 1 base removed from V and 4 bases from J, the gap between germline ends came to 11 bases. The CDR3 protein is CASSLGGRMNQPQHF. CDR3 nucleotides: TGTGCCAGCAGCTTAGGTGGCAGAATGAATCAGCCCCAGCATTTT.

The rearrangement uses TRBV18 and TRBJ2-1, with D unclear. The V and J ends lost 2 bases and 4 bases respectively, with 15 bases between them. Germline V gives CDR1 KGHSH, CDR2 LQKENI. The CDR3 consists of 16 residues. CDR3 sequence: CASSPIWQRRYNEQFF. DNA of the CDR3: TGTGCCAGCTCACCAATTTGGCAGCGTAGGTACAATGAGCAGTTCTTC.

This clone occurred once. This chain links TRBV9 with TRBJ2-2, with 10 bases identical to TRBD1. CDR1 is SGDLS, CDR2 YYNGEE, per germline. Trimming at V came to 4 bases and at J to 1 base, leaving 7 bases not matched to a gene. There are 17 residues in the CDR3. The chain's CDR3 is CASSPRQGAMNTGELFF. CDR3 nucleotides: TGTGCCAGCAGCCCTAGACAGGGGGCCATGAACACCGGGGAGCTGTTTTTT.

V is TRBV27 and J is TRBJ1-5, with TRBD1 matching over 7 bases. Germline V gene sequence: CDR1 MNHEY, CDR2 SMNVEV (reference sequence). The CDR3 has 15 residues. V was clipped by 6 bases and J by 3 bases; unmatched bases: 8. The CDR3 nucleotides read TGTGCCAGCAGGCCTAACAGGGGCCCCAATCAGCCCCAGCATTTT. Encoded protein: CASRPNRGPNQPQHF.

The J gene is TRBJ2-1, the V gene TRBV28, with 12 positions matching TRBD1. CDR1 is MDHEN and CDR2 is SYDVKM in the germline V gene. The J segment lost 4 bases and the V segment lost 5 bases, leaving 3 bases of the junction unmatched. This CDR3 has 15 amino acids. The CDR3, as DNA: TGTGCCAGCAGTACGGGACAGGGGGCTTACAATGAGCAGTTCTTC. Its translation: CASSTGQGAYNEQFF.

V usage is TRBV27 and J usage is TRBJ1-2; 8 positions agree with TRBD1. The germline CDR1 and CDR2 sequences are MNHEY and SMNVEV (reference sequence). Trimming cost V 7 bases and J 8 bases; bases outside gene matches: 9. This CDR3 has 13 amino acids. CDR3 in DNA: TGTGCCAGCAAGATGGGACAGGCCGGGGGCTACACCTTC. Protein sequence: CASKMGQAGGYTF.

This sequence joins TRBV19 and TRBJ1-5; 8 positions match TRBD1. The CDR3 covers 14 residues. The germline gives CDR1 LNHDA, CDR2 SQIVND (reference sequence). The ends lost 4 bases at V and 6 bases at J; junction bases unmatched: 5. The CDR3 nucleotides are TGTGCCAGTAGTACGCAGGGGGCTGCTCAGCCCCAGCATTTT. Protein: CASSTQGAAQPQHF.

This clone turned up a few times. This chain connects TRBV30 to TRBJ1-3; D remains unclear. V was cut by 2 bases and J by 7 bases, with 12 bases left in between. Looked up from germline, CDR1 is GTSNPN and CDR2 is SVGIG (reference sequence). The CDR3 has 13 residues. The CDR3 loop reads CAWSLLSANTIYF. The CDR3, as DNA: TGTGCCTGGAGTCTACTATCGGCCAACACCATATATTTT.

This chain connects TRBV18 to TRBJ1-1; no clear D gene. Germline V gives CDR1 KGHSH, CDR2 LQKENI. The CDR3 runs to 16 residues. V gave up 2 bases and J gave up 5 bases, with 18 bases separating them. CDR3 region: CASSPSSAERETEAFF. CDR3 nucleotide sequence: TGTGCCAGCTCACCATCCTCGGCAGAGAGGGAGACTGAAGCTTTCTTT.

This rearrangement joins TRBV11-2 to TRBJ2-5; D call uncertain. V lost 2 bases to trimming and J lost 3 bases, with 7 bases between them. The length of the CDR3 is 13 residues. Germline CDR1 and CDR2: SGHAT and FQNNGV. CDR3 region: CASSLTHEETQYF. The CDR3 nucleotides read TGTGCCAGCAGCTTAACTCATGAAGAGACCCAGTACTTC.

The chain employs TRBV27 and TRBJ2-6; 11 bases fit TRBD1. The CDR3 runs 17 residues. With 5 bases clipped from V and 2 bases from J, the junction kept 5 bases outside the gene matches. CDR1 and CDR2 from the germline V gene are MNHEY and SMNVEV (reference sequence). The CDR3 reads CASSEGQGVPGANVLTF. CDR3 DNA: TGTGCCAGCAGTGAGGGACAGGGGGTGCCTGGGGCCAACGTCCTGACTTTC. The variable domain in full, completed from reference TRBV27 and TRBJ2-6, reads EAQVTQNPRYLITVTGKKLTVTCSQNMNHEYMSWYRQDPGLGLRQIYYSMNVEVTDKGDVPEGYKVSRKEKRNFPLILESPSPNQTSLYFCASSEGQGVPGANVLTFGAGSRLTVL.

This clone was seen a few times. The chain links TRBV7-9 to TRBJ2-7; maybe TRBD1 (6 bases). V gave up 5 bases and J gave up 1 base, with 12 bases separating them. Germline V gene sequence: CDR1 SEHNR, CDR2 FQNEAQ (reference sequence). This CDR3 region has 14 residues. The CDR3 DNA follows: TGTGCCAGCAGCGAAGGGACACCTTCCTACGAGCAGTACTTC. Translation gives CASSEGTPSYEQYF.

The chain carries TRBV19 and TRBJ2-2; TRBD2 agrees at 8 bases. The CDR3 has 15 amino acids. Germline V gene data show CDR1 as LNHDA and CDR2 as SQIVND (reference sequence). V dropped 6 bases and J dropped 4; count of bases not matched to a gene: 7. The CDR3 region is CASSARREGTGELFF. DNA of the CDR3: TGTGCCAGTAGCGCCCGACGGGAGGGCACCGGGGAGCTGTTTTTT. Variable domain in full (rest from reference TRBV19 and TRBJ2-2): DGGITQSPKYLFRKEGQNVTLSCEQNLNHDAMYWYRQDPGQGLRLIYYSQIVNDFQKGDIAEGYSVSREKKESFPLTVTSAQKNPTAFYLCASSARREGTGELFFGEGSRLTVL.

The J gene is TRBJ1-1, the V gene TRBV30, with unresolved D. The CDR3 is 11 amino acids. V shed 3 bases and J shed 7 bases, with 9 bases lying between them. Germline values: CDR1 GTSNPN, CDR2 SVGIG (reference sequence). This CDR3 reads CAWSYTYEAFF. In DNA form, the CDR3 reads TGTGCCTGGAGCTATACCTATGAAGCTTTCTTT.

The CDR3 DNA is TGTGCCAGCAGCTTACACGGGGGGGACACCGGGGAGCTGTTTTTT. Encoded protein: CASSLHGGDTGELFF. V and J are TRBV7-9 and TRBJ2-2; 8 nucleotides line up with TRBD2. Germline loops: CDR1 SEHNR, CDR2 FQNEAQ (reference sequence). This CDR3 is built from 15 residues. V was clipped by 2 bases and J by 3 bases; unmatched bases: 2.

The gene calls are TRBV19 and TRBJ2-3; no reliable D call. V was shortened by 3 bases and J by 5 bases, with 18 bases between the two germline ends. CDR3 length equals 16 residues. The germline gives CDR1 LNHDA, CDR2 SQIVND (reference sequence). Here the CDR3 reads CASSIYAVSKRDTQYF. The CDR3 coding sequence is TGTGCCAGTAGTATTTATGCTGTATCGAAGAGAGATACGCAGTATTTT.

Worth noting for this clone: The same CDR3 arises from other DNA sequences in this sample as well. The chain carries TRBV7-9 and TRBJ2-5; D possibly uses TRBD1 or TRBD2 (5 bases each). Trimming removed 6 bases at V and 2 bases at J, with 28 bases between. In germline, CDR1 is SEHNR, CDR2 FQNEAQ (reference sequence). The CDR3 extends over 19 amino acids. The chain's CDR3 is CASSWPGPRGEGVQETQYF. CDR3 sequence (DNA): TGTGCCAGCAGTTGGCCCGGGCCCCGGGGCGAAGGAGTGCAAGAGACCCAGTACTTC.

The chain links TRBV4-1 to TRBJ2-7, with a weak D call TRBD1 (6 bases). V was clipped by 4 bases and J by 5 bases, with 12 bases between them. Looked up from germline, CDR1 is MGHRA and CDR2 is YSYEKL. This CDR3 spans 13 amino acids. The CDR3 loop reads CASSRGQSNEQYF. The CDR3 DNA sequence: TGCGCCAGCAGCCGAGGACAGTCAAACGAGCAGTACTTC.

J is TRBJ2-1 and V is TRBV29-1; D is undetermined. This CDR3 is built from 14 residues. Trimming cost V 2 bases and J 6 bases, with 14 bases left between them. The germline V gene encodes CDR1 SQVTM and CDR2 ANQGSEA. Here the CDR3 DNA reads TGCAGCGTTGAAATAATCGGGCTAGTCAATGAGCAGTTCTTC. Translating it yields CSVEIIGLVNEQFF.

The chain links TRBV4-1 to TRBJ2-1; the D call may be TRBD1 or TRBD2 (7 bases each). V was shortened by 0 bases and J by 10 bases, with 19 bases between the two germline ends. Germline V gene data show CDR1 as MGHRA and CDR2 as YSYEKL. There are 16 residues in the CDR3. The CDR3 loop reads CASSQDRGRGLAEQFF. CDR3 nucleotide sequence: TGCGCCAGCAGCCAAGATCGAGGGAGGGGGCTCGCCGAGCAGTTCTTC.

The J gene is TRBJ1-5, the V gene TRBV19; 9 bases line up with TRBD1. Losses at the gene ends were 4 bases for V and 6 bases for J; bases not matched to a gene: 7. This CDR3 has 15 amino acids. The germline CDR1 and CDR2 sequences are LNHDA and SQIVND (reference sequence). CDR3 in amino acids: CASSTRTGEGQPQHF. The CDR3 DNA is TGTGCCAGTAGTACCAGGACAGGGGAAGGTCAGCCCCAGCATTTT.

The chain employs TRBV27 and TRBJ2-7; D is possibly TRBD1 (6 bases). Looked up from germline, CDR1 is MNHEY and CDR2 is SMNVEV (reference sequence). V dropped 6 bases and J dropped 2 bases, with 14 bases sitting between them. The length of the CDR3 is 14 residues. DNA for the CDR3: TGTGCCAGCAGCCCTACAGGGCCGGCCTACGAGCAGTACTTC. Amino acid sequence: CASSPTGPAYEQYF.

The genes are TRBV7-3 and TRBJ2-1; 7 bases map to TRBD2. The ends lost 1 base at V and 7 bases at J; junction bases unmatched: 19. The CDR3 runs to 19 residues. Germline V lookup: CDR1 SGHTA, CDR2 FQGTGA. The CDR3 region is CASSLMAGFQPGGRNEQFF. In DNA, the CDR3 is TGTGCCAGCAGCTTAATGGCGGGGTTCCAGCCGGGAGGAAGGAATGAGCAGTTCTTC.

The rearrangement joins TRBV11-2 to TRBJ1-1; D remains unclear. CDR1 and CDR2 (germline): SGHAT, FQNNGV. The V and J ends lost 5 bases and 0 bases respectively, with 10 bases between them. The CDR3 sequence is 14 residues long. CDR3 sequence (DNA): TGTGCCAGCAGCCCCGAGGGCTTGAACACTGAAGCTTTCTTT. Residues: CASSPEGLNTEAFF.

The chain employs TRBV7-6 and TRBJ2-5; TRBD1 agrees at 10 bases. V was clipped by 3 bases and J by 4 bases; unmatched bases: 8. CDR3 length: 16 residues. In germline, CDR1 is SGHVS, CDR2 FNYEAQ. The DNA for the CDR3 is TGTGCCAGCAGCTTTTCCGGGACAGGGGCTTTAGAGACCCAGTACTTC. It translates to CASSFSGTGALETQYF.